Presented here are 28 T cell receptor beta chains from one specimen sequenced in a study of identical twins (dated by TCRdb to about 2016). Libraries were prepared through 5' RACE. The sequencing machine was an Illumina HiSeq 2000. The public reads were reprocessed in TCRdb via fastp at Q25 and MiXCR, keeping in-frame beta chains. Each record represents a unique CDR3 protein, reported with the most common genes and DNA among its rows. In all, the sample holds about 250,000 distinct CDR3 sequences, and about 8.5% of those were seen once. The top ten clones comprise approximately 3% of the sample. The same data also contributed to another study, on yellow fever vaccine responses in identical twins.

Source material: CD8+ T cells sorted from blood. The receptor source for this set is a woman aged 18-29 years in good health.

This rearrangement joins TRBV20-1 to TRBJ2-1, with 10 bases matching TRBD2. V shed 1 base and J 7 bases; nucleotides not matched to a gene: 4. The CDR3 spans 14 residues. Germline CDR1 is DFQATT and CDR2 is SNEGSKA (reference sequence). Written as DNA, the CDR3 is TGCAGTGCTAGAGGAGCGGGGGGGCTGAATGAGCAGTTCTTC. Protein sequence: CSARGAGGLNEQFF.

The V and J genes are TRBV9 and TRBJ2-5; 8 bases are a match to TRBD2. Trimming at V came to 0 bases and at J to 0 bases, leaving 4 bases not matched to a gene. The CDR3 is 16 amino acids. Germline V gives CDR1 SGDLS, CDR2 YYNGEE. Written as DNA, the CDR3 is TGTGCCAGCAGCGTAGATGAGCGGGAGTACCAAGAGACCCAGTACTTC. It specifies CASSVDEREYQETQYF.

This clonotype was seen many times. The rearrangement links TRBV10-2 to TRBJ2-2; D is perhaps TRBD2 (6 bases). Per the germline V gene, CDR1 is WSHSY and CDR2 is SAAADI. The CDR3 contains 13 residues. Trimming removed 6 bases from V and 8 bases from J, with 13 bases in between. The CDR3 is CASSRDSSGELFF. CDR3 sequence (DNA): TGCGCCAGCAGCCGGGACTCTAGTGGGGAGCTGTTTTTT.

This chain links TRBV9 with TRBJ2-5; either TRBD1 or TRBD2 may supply D (6 bases each). V lost 4 bases to trimming and J lost 3 bases, with 13 bases between them. The germline V gene has CDR1 SGDLS and CDR2 YYNGEE. CDR3 length: 14 amino acids. In DNA form, the CDR3 reads TGTGCCAGCAGCCCTAGCGAGGGGGAAGAGACCCAGTACTTC. Translation gives CASSPSEGEETQYF.

This clonotype was observed many times. The chain combines TRBV25-1 with TRBJ2-2; 16 bases align to TRBD2. The CDR3 spans 18 residues. With 4 bases clipped from V and 3 bases from J, the junction kept 5 bases outside the gene matches. Germline V CDR1 and CDR2: MGHDK, SYGVNS. CDR3 sequence: CASSGGLAGGSDTGELFF. CDR3 DNA: TGTGCCAGCAGTGGGGGACTAGCGGGAGGGTCCGACACCGGGGAGCTGTTTTTT.

This clonotype was found many times. The genes are TRBV12-3 or TRBV12-4 and TRBJ1-2; D remains ambiguous. Trimming pared 3 bases from V and 4 bases from J, leaving 12 bases between. CDR3 length: 14 amino acids. The CDR3 sequence: CASSLAPGGYGYTF. CDR3 nucleotide sequence: TGTGCCAGCAGTTTGGCCCCGGGCGGCTATGGCTACACCTTC.

J is TRBJ2-1 and V is TRBV2; D is unclear. The V end lost 7 bases, the J end lost 3 bases, and 4 bases lay between the germline ends. Germline V gene sequence: CDR1 SNHLY, CDR2 FYNNEI. This CDR3 has 11 amino acids. Here the CDR3 reads CASIRYNEQFF. In DNA form, the CDR3 reads TGTGCCAGCATTCGCTACAATGAGCAGTTCTTC.

This clonotype appeared a few times. CDR3 loop: CASGHLTGNTGELFF. Written as DNA, the CDR3 is TGTGCTAGTGGTCACCTGACAGGGAACACCGGGGAGCTGTTTTTT. This chain uses TRBV12-5 with TRBJ2-2, with D perhaps TRBD1 (6 bases). V lost 5 bases, J lost 1 base, and 11 bases lay in between. Germline V gene sequence: CDR1 LGHNT, CDR2 FRNRAP. CDR3 length equals 15 residues.

The V call is TRBV6-1, the J call TRBJ2-7; 8 bases fit TRBD1. V lost 6 bases to trimming and J lost 3 bases; unmatched junction nucleotides: 4. The CDR3 loop spans 13 amino acids. Germline loops: CDR1 MNHNS, CDR2 SASEGT. Here the CDR3 DNA reads TGTGCCAGCAGGGTAACAGGGGGCTACGAGCAGTACTTC. Translating it yields CASRVTGGYEQYF.

This clonotype was detected many times. The gene calls are TRBV29-1 and TRBJ2-7; TRBD2 might be the D (5 bases). The germline V gene has CDR1 SQVTM and CDR2 ANQGSEA. The length of the CDR3 is 12 residues. Trimming stripped 4 bases from V and 4 bases from J, with 11 bases between. CDR3 nucleotide sequence: TGCAGCGTTGTCAGCGGCGGGTACGAGCAGTACTTC. It encodes CSVVSGGYEQYF.

At least ten counts were recorded for this clonotype. The J gene is TRBJ2-3, the V gene TRBV6-5; maybe TRBD2 (7 bases). The CDR3 totals 14 residues. CDR1 and CDR2 (germline): MNHEY, SVGAGI. Between the trimmed V and J ends, which lost 2 bases and 7 bases, there was a span of 13 bases. The DNA of the CDR3 is TGTGCCAGCAGTTACGGCGGGGGCGTAAATACGCAGTATTTT. The encoded protein is CASSYGGGVNTQYF.

There are a few counts of this clonotype. The chain carries TRBV10-3 and TRBJ2-7; TRBD2 aligns across 9 bases. Trimming cost V 3 bases and J 2 bases; bases outside gene matches: 8. Germline CDR1 is ENHRY and CDR2 is SYGVKD. This CDR3 has 16 residues. The CDR3: CAISELERGATYEQYF. Written as DNA, the CDR3 is TGTGCCATCAGTGAACTGGAGCGGGGGGCAACCTACGAGCAGTACTTC.

The sample holds a few counts of this clonotype. The genes are TRBV6-4 and TRBJ2-3, with D unclear. V was pared by 3 bases and J by 2 bases, with 3 bases between. The CDR3 has 12 residues. Germline CDR1 MRHNA, CDR2 SNTAGT. The CDR3: CASSDYTDTQYF. In nucleotides, the CDR3 is TGTGCCAGCAGTGATTACACAGATACGCAGTATTTT.

This clonotype was picked up many times. The chain joins TRBV9 to TRBJ2-1; TRBD1 agrees at 7 bases. This CDR3 has 14 amino acids. Germline CDR1 reads SGDLS; CDR2 reads YYNGEE. With V trimmed by 1 base and J by 8 bases, 6 bases remained unmatched. In DNA, the CDR3 is TGTGCCAGCAGCGTAACCTACAGGGGCCATGAGCAGTTCTTC. Amino acid sequence: CASSVTYRGHEQFF.

The chain is built from TRBV6-2 or TRBV6-3 and TRBJ2-5, with TRBD2 matching 11 bases. The CDR3 is made up of 15 amino acids. Trimming cost V 1 base and J 5 bases; bases outside gene matches: 3. Per germline, CDR1 MNHEY and CDR2 SVGEGT. The CDR3 DNA sequence: TGTGCCAGCAGTTACTGGGCTAGCGGGGGGGAGACCCAGTACTTC. It translates to CASSYWASGGETQYF.

In this sample, this clonotype turned up many times. The chain is built from TRBV20-1 and TRBJ2-1, with 12 bases fitting TRBD1. Unmatched junction bases numbered 6, after V lost 2 bases and J lost 7 bases. Germline CDR1 and CDR2: DFQATT and SNEGSKA (reference sequence). The CDR3 consists of 15 residues. CDR3: CSARMGTGGVNEQFF. The CDR3 DNA sequence: TGCAGTGCTAGAATGGGGACAGGGGGCGTTAATGAGCAGTTCTTC.

This clonotype was recorded a few times. V usage is TRBV6-2 or TRBV6-3 and J usage is TRBJ2-1; D may be TRBD1 or TRBD2 (5 bases each). Germline V CDR1 and CDR2: MNHEY, SVGEGT. The CDR3 sequence is 18 residues long. The V and J ends lost 0 bases and 0 bases respectively, with 15 bases between them. The chain's CDR3 is CASSYSGTQDFSYNEQFF. The DNA of the CDR3 is TGTGCCAGCAGTTACTCGGGGACCCAGGATTTCTCCTACAATGAGCAGTTCTTC.

This clonotype was counted at least ten times. The chain carries TRBV12-3 or TRBV12-4 and TRBJ1-5; TRBD1 aligns across 9 bases. This CDR3 comprises 14 residues. The V segment lost 8 bases and the J segment 5 bases; nucleotides outside the gene matches: 7. CDR3 loop: CASVLGQGDQPQHF. The CDR3 DNA reads TGTGCCAGCGTATTGGGACAGGGTGATCAGCCCCAGCATTTT.

This clonotype came up many times. This chain uses TRBV4-3 with TRBJ2-1; 8 bases align to TRBD1. The germline V gene encodes CDR1 LGHNA and CDR2 YSLEER. The V gene end was trimmed by 1 base and the J gene end by 4 bases; junction bases not matched to a gene: 6. The CDR3 is 16 residues long. For the CDR3, the DNA is TGCGCCAGCAGCCAAGCTCAGGGGGCTAATTACAATGAGCAGTTCTTC. It codes for CASSQAQGANYNEQFF.

This chain links TRBV29-1 with TRBJ1-5; TRBD1 aligns across 9 bases. From germline, CDR1 is SQVTM and CDR2 ANQGSEA. There are 13 residues in the CDR3. The trim removed 6 bases at V and 6 bases at J, leaving 6 bases unmatched. Here the CDR3 reads CSVLTGGVQPQHF. The CDR3 region has the DNA TGCAGCGTGCTGACAGGGGGAGTTCAGCCCCAGCATTTT.

A few counts support this clonotype. The chain has TRBV4-1 and TRBJ2-3, with D perhaps matching TRBD2 (6 bases). V lost 0 bases, J lost 1 base, and 11 bases lay in between. This CDR3 has 16 residues. The V gene's germline CDR1 is MGHRA and CDR2 YSYEKL. The CDR3 is CASSQDEERGTDTQYF. The CDR3 bases are TGCGCCAGCAGCCAAGATGAGGAGCGGGGCACAGATACGCAGTATTTT.

The gene calls are TRBV6-5 and TRBJ2-1; 10 bases agree with TRBD1. Germline V CDR1 and CDR2: MNHEY, SVGAGI. Germline trimming cut 0 bases from V and 5 bases from J; bases unmatched to any gene: 10. This CDR3 has 18 amino acids. The CDR3 is CASSYSILSGQGNNEQFF. The CDR3 DNA is TGTGCCAGCAGTTACTCGATTTTATCGGGACAGGGGAACAATGAGCAGTTCTTC.

This clonotype was counted at least ten times. This chain joins TRBV5-1 and TRBJ2-4; 7 bases fit TRBD1. Germline-derived CDR1 and CDR2 are SGHRS and YFSETQ. Trimming cost V 0 bases and J 0 bases; bases outside gene matches: 6. The CDR3 contains 17 residues. CDR3 residues: CASSLGGQNLAKNIQYF. The CDR3 DNA sequence: TGCGCCAGCAGCTTGGGGGGACAGAATCTAGCCAAAAACATTCAGTACTTC.

There are many counts of this clonotype. The rearrangement links TRBV6-4 to TRBJ2-2; 10 nucleotides align to TRBD2. Trimming cost V 5 bases and J 1 base; bases outside gene matches: 1. Per germline, CDR1 MRHNA and CDR2 SNTAGT. The CDR3 is 15 residues long. The CDR3 loop is CASSRTSGNTGELFF. CDR3 DNA sequence: TGTGCCAGCAGTCGGACTAGCGGGAACACCGGGGAGCTGTTTTTT.

J is TRBJ2-1 and V is TRBV7-2; TRBD1 might be the D (6 bases). Trimming took 5 bases from V and 5 from J, leaving 22 bases between them. CDR3 size: 17 residues. CDR1 and CDR2 (germline): SGHTA, FQGNSA. The CDR3: CASSPRWLDSMNNEQFF. CDR3 bases: TGTGCCAGCAGCCCTCGTTGGCTGGACAGCATGAACAATGAGCAGTTCTTC.

This clonotype has ten or more counts. V and J are TRBV12-3 or TRBV12-4 and TRBJ2-1, with 7 positions matching TRBD2. This CDR3 has 14 amino acids. J gave up 7 bases and V 3 bases, and 6 bases lay outside the gene matches. As DNA, the CDR3 is TGTGCCAGCAGTTTTGTGGGGGGGATGAATGAGCAGTTCTTC. This codes for CASSFVGGMNEQFF.

Of note for this clonotype: Compared with germline, one end of the junction differs, possibly owing to a read error. The chain links TRBV11-2 to TRBJ2-3; 8 bases map to TRBD2. CDR1 is SGHAT and CDR2 is FQNNGV in the germline V gene. There are 14 residues in the CDR3. In DNA form, the CDR3 reads TGTGCCAGCAGCCCGATCCTTCCGGGACTAGGGCTATCCTTT. Protein product: CASSPILPGLGLSF.

This clonotype was seen a handful of times. The chain combines TRBV24-1 with TRBJ2-1, with D possibly TRBD2 on 5 matching bases. This CDR3 has 13 residues. The V end was cut by 4 bases, the J end by 7 bases, with 10 bases between. CDR1 KGHDR and CDR2 SFDVKD come from the germline V gene. As DNA, the CDR3 is TGTGCCACCAGTGAACTTCTAGCAAATGAGCAGTTCTTC. Its translation: CATSELLANEQFF.